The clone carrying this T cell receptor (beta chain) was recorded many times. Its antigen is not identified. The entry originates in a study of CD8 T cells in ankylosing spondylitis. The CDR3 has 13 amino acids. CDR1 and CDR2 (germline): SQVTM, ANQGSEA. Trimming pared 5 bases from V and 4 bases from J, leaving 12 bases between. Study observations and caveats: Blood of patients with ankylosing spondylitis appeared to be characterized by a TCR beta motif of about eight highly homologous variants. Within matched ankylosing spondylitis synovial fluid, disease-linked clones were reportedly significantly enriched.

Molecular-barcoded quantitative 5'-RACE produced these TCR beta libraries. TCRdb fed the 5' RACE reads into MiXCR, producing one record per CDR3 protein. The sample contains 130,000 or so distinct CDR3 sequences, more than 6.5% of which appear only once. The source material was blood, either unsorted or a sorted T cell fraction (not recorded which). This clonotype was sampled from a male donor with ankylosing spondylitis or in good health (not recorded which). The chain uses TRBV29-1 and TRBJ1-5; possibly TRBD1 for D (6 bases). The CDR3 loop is CSVRGGQNQPQHF. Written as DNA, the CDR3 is TGCAGCGTTCGCGGGGGGCAGAATCAGCCCCAGCATTTT.